The sequence of this T cell receptor beta chain was determined in a study of CD8 T cell repertoires and HIV-1 epitope variants. Turning to the study itself: Controls included no peptide, Ebola AY9 epitope, and a CMV, EBV, flu pool. Tested: three Gag epitope families, Nef HW9 and YT9. Study results and limitations: Under 10 antigen-specific TCR beta clonotypes were found; five or six seemed cross-reactive to variants. Nef KF9 drew about five clonotypes and HW9 one, without TAALDMSHF responses.

V trimming: 4 bases; J trimming: 3 bases; junction bases outside the gene matches: 8. The germline V gene encodes CDR1 SGHNT and CDR2 YYREEE (reference sequence). The CDR3 has 15 amino acids. A word on this clone: Its antigen is currently unknown.

Some clones are missing from TCRdb's copy, which holds only in-frame ones; the method was immunoSEQ multiplex PCR. The sample shows about 95,000 clones, 74% of them seen only once. The origin of this receptor is a male donor with HIV. V gene TRBV5-4 combines with J gene TRBJ1-2; 8 positions agree with TRBD1. The sequenced sample was uncultured baseline CD8+ T cells from peripheral blood mononuclear cells (PBMCs). The CDR3 coding sequence is TGTGCCAGCAGCGGCTGGACAGGGACAGACTATGGCTACACCTTC. Translation: CASSGWTGTDYGYTF.